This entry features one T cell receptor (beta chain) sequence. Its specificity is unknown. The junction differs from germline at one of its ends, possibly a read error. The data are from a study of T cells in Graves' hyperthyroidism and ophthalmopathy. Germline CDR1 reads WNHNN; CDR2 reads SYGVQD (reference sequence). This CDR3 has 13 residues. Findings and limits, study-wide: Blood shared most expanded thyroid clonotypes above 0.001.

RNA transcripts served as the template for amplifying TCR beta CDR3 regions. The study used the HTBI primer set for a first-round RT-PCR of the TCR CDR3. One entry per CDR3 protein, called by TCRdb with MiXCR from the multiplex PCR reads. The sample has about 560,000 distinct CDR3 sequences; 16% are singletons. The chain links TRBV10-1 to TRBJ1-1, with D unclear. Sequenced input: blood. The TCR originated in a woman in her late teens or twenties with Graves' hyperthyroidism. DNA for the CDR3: TGCGCCAGCAGACCCGGACGGCACACTGAGGCTTTCTTT. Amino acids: CASRPGRHTEAFF.